This T cell receptor (beta chain) was retrieved from a study of blood T cells in healthy people across ages. A remark on this clonotype: Its antigen is unidentified.

Then a second PCR, running roughly 7 to 12 cycles, was carried out with a sample-barcoded 5' primer and a J-beta primer mix. Each cDNA molecule was tagged by a template-switch adaptor with 12 random nucleotides. TCRdb re-derived calls from the 5' RACE reads in MiXCR, one entry per CDR3 protein. In the table there are over 1,500,000 distinct CDR3 sequences, 30% to 40% of which are singletons. Findings and caveats of the study: Compared with aged donors, long-lived donors showed fewer expanded clones, suggesting selection. In older individuals, TCR beta diversity per million T cells was lower, falling roughly linearly with age. PBMCs left unsorted prevented a conclusive naive versus antigen-experienced comparison.

From germline, CDR1 is MNHEY and CDR2 SVGEGT. Trimming removed 0 bases from V and 0 bases from J, with 7 bases in between. This CDR3 is built from 15 residues. Specimen: blood. The sequence was collected from a human donor in good health. The genes are TRBV6-2 or TRBV6-3 and TRBJ2-3, with unresolved D. As DNA, the CDR3 is TGTGCCAGCAGTTACTCGACCGCAAGCACAGATACGCAGTATTTT. Residues: CASSYSTASTDTQYF.